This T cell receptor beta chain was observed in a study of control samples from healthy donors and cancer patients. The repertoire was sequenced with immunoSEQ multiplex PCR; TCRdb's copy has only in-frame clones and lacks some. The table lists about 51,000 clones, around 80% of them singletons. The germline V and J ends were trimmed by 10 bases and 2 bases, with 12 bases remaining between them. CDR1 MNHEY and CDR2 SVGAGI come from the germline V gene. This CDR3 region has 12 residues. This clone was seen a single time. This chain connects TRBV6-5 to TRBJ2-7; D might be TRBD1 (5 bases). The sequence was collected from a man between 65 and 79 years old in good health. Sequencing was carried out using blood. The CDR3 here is CATTGPAYEQYF. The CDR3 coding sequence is TGTGCCACCACAGGTCCAGCCTACGAGCAGTACTTC.